Listed below are T cell receptor beta chains from one sample, sequenced in a study of T cells after yellow fever vaccination. TCRdb re-derived calls from the 5' RACE reads in MiXCR, one entry per CDR3 protein. The sample shows roughly 150,000 distinct CDR3 sequences, under 8% of them seen only once. The specimen was CD4+ T cells sorted from PBMCs, collected 10 days after the yellow fever booster vaccination. The receptor set was obtained from a young man who received the YFV17D yellow fever vaccine. The CDR3 runs from the conserved cysteine through the conserved F or W. D genes are given only for firm matches. Clone size, where shown, is once, few, many, or a class for clones that have expanded.

TRBD2 | many | TRBJ2-3 | TRBV20-1 | TGCAGTGCTAGTCCCGGGACTAGCGGGACTTATACGCAGTATTTT | CSASPGTSGTYTQYF
NA | many | TRBJ1-3 | TRBV20-1 | TGCAGTGCTAGGAACAGGGTGGGGGGAAACACCATATATTTT | CSARNRVGGNTIYF
NA | NA | TRBJ1-4 | TRBV3-1 | TGTGCCAGCAGCCAAGGCACCCACAGGGAAAAACTGTTTTTT | CASSQGTHREKLFF
NA | many | TRBJ2-3 | TRBV7-9 | TGTGCCAGCAAGAGCCCCGCGGGTGATACGCAGTATTTT | CASKSPAGDTQYF
NA | many | TRBJ1-1 | TRBV28 | TGTGCCAGCAGTTCCGTACTGAGCCCGAACGCTGAAGCTTTCTTT | CASSSVLSPNAEAFF
TRBD1 | many | TRBJ2-1 | TRBV4-3 | TGCGCCAGCAGCCCGGACAGGGGGAGCGACAATGAGCAGTTCTTC | CASSPDRGSDNEQFF
TRBD1 | many | TRBJ1-5 | TRBV5-1 | TGCGCCAGCAGCCCGGGACAGGGAAGGGAGCCCCAGCATTTT | CASSPGQGREPQHF
NA | many | TRBJ1-4 | TRBV6-5 | TGTGCCAGCAGTGGCCTATTCGGGATACTGTTTTTT | CASSGLFGILFF
NA | many | TRBJ1-2 | TRBV7-9 | TGTGCCAGCAGCAGGGACACAACCTATGGCTACACCTTC | CASSRDTTYGYTF
NA | many | TRBJ2-1 | TRBV14 | TGTGCCAGCAGCGCCAACTACAATGAGCAGTTCTTC | CASSANYNEQFF
NA | many | TRBJ1-5 | TRBV7-7 | TGTGCCAGCAGCTTAGGGATGGGGGAACGGGTCTGGAGTCAGCCCCAGCATTTT | CASSLGMGERVWSQPQHF
NA | few | TRBJ2-7 | TRBV27 | TGTGCCAGCAGCCCTCGCAAGGGGAGAGACTACGAGCAGTACTTC | CASSPRKGRDYEQYF
NA | many | TRBJ2-2 | TRBV2 | TGTGCCAGCACTAACGGAGTCGGGGAGCTGTTTTTT | CASTNGVGELFF
NA | many | TRBJ2-1 | TRBV10-2 | TGCGCCAGCCGAGCGGTTGAGCAGTTCTTC | CASRAVEQFF
NA | many | TRBJ2-7 | TRBV27 | TGTGCCAGCAGCTTCGGGGACTCCAACTACGAGCAGTACTTC | CASSFGDSNYEQYF
NA | few | TRBJ2-7 | TRBV7-9 | TGTGCCAGCAGCGGACCTAATGGGTACGAGCAGTACTTC | CASSGPNGYEQYF
NA | few | TRBJ1-5 | TRBV4-3 | TGCGCCAGCAGCCAGTTTCATGGCCAGCCCCAGCATTTT | CASSQFHGQPQHF
NA | few | TRBJ1-2 | TRBV20-1 | TGCAGTGCTCCCAGGGGCAGGGGCTATGGCTACACCTTC | CSAPRGRGYGYTF
NA | few | TRBJ1-1 | TRBV2 | TGTGCCAGCAGTTCTTGGACTGAAGCTTTCTTT | CASSSWTEAFF
TRBD2 | many | TRBJ2-5 | TRBV30 | TGTGCCTGGAGTGTCGGGTATGCGGGAGAAGAGACCCAGTACTTC | CAWSVGYAGEETQYF
NA | NA | TRBJ2-1 | TRBV5-4 | TGTGCCAGCAGTCTGGAGACTGCAGCCCTCTCCTACAATGAGCAGTTCTTC | CASSLETAALSYNEQFF
TRBD2 | NA | TRBJ2-3 | TRBV20-1 | TGCAGTGCTAGCGCGGGGGGAAGGGGGACAGATACGCAGTATTTT | CSASAGGRGTDTQYF
NA | many | TRBJ1-2 | TRBV3-1 | TGTGCCAGCAGCCAAGTGGAGAATGGCTACACCTTC | CASSQVENGYTF
NA | many | TRBJ2-5 | TRBV20-1 | TGCAGTGCCTTGGACAGTTGGGGGGGAGAGACCCAGTACTTC | CSALDSWGGETQYF
TRBD2 | few | TRBJ2-3 | TRBV10-3 | TGTGCCATCAGTGATTCCCCTAGCGGATCTAGCACAGATACGCAGTATTTT | CAISDSPSGSSTDTQYF
TRBD1 | NA | TRBJ2-7 | TRBV5-1 | TGCGCCAGCAGCTTGGGGGCGACAGGGAGCCCGGGCGAGCAGTACTTC | CASSLGATGSPGEQYF
NA | few | TRBJ1-4 | TRBV7-2 | TGTGCCAGCAGCTGGTTTAATGAAAAACTGTTTTTT | CASSWFNEKLFF
NA | NA | TRBJ1-5 | TRBV5-5 | TGTGCCAGCACCTACGATAGGGGTTATCAGCCCCAGCATTTT | CASTYDRGYQPQHF
TRBD1 | many | TRBJ2-1 | TRBV20-1 | TGCAGTGCCGAATCCGGGACAGATAACAATGAGCAGTTCTTC | CSAESGTDNNEQFF
NA | few | TRBJ1-2 | TRBV6-2/TRBV6-3 | TGTGCCAGCAAACCACAGGGAAAAGCTAACTATGGCTACACCTTC | CASKPQGKANYGYTF
NA | many | TRBJ2-7 | TRBV12-3/TRBV12-4 | TGTGCCAGCAGTTTAGTTTCAGGGGTCTACGAGCAGTACTTC | CASSLVSGVYEQYF
NA | many | TRBJ2-7 | TRBV6-5 | TGTGCCAGCAGTTACTCCCCTGACATGAGGGCCGAGCAGTACTTC | CASSYSPDMRAEQYF
NA | NA | TRBJ2-7 | TRBV19 | TGTGCCAGTAGTATCTACTCCGGGGAGATCTACGAGCAGTACTTC | CASSIYSGEIYEQYF
NA | many | TRBJ1-1 | TRBV14 | TGTGCCAGCAGCCAAGCGAGGGTGGGGACTGAAGCTTTCTTT | CASSQARVGTEAFF
TRBD1 | few | TRBJ1-2 | TRBV20-1 | TGCAGTGCTAGCCCGGACAGGGAAGCTAACTATGGCTACACCTTC | CSASPDREANYGYTF
NA | many | TRBJ1-5 | TRBV5-6 | TGTGCCAGCAGCTTGGCAGGGGCCTTTAGCAATCAGCCCCAGCATTTT | CASSLAGAFSNQPQHF
TRBD1 | many | TRBJ1-1 | TRBV4-3 | TGCGCCAGCAGCCAGCTCCGACAGGGGGAGACTGAAGCTTTCTTT | CASSQLRQGETEAFF
NA | many | TRBJ2-1 | TRBV12-3/TRBV12-4 | TGTGCCAGCCTTCTAGCCTCTGAGCAGTTCTTC | CASLLASEQFF
NA | many | TRBJ1-1 | TRBV5-5 | TGTGCCAGCAGCACACACCTGAACACTGAAGCTTTCTTT | CASSTHLNTEAFF
TRBD2 | few | TRBJ2-3 | TRBV5-4 | TGTGCCAGCAGCGCATCGGGGGGGAGCGATACGCAGTATTTT | CASSASGGSDTQYF
NA | NA | TRBJ2-1 | TRBV4-2 | TGTGCCAGCAGCCCCGGTGGGGTGGGGGCAGGGTACAATGAGCAGTTCTTC | CASSPGGVGAGYNEQFF
TRBD1 | many | TRBJ2-3 | TRBV12-3/TRBV12-4 | TGTGCCAGCATTTTTTCGACAGGGACGGATACGCAGTATTTT | CASIFSTGTDTQYF
NA | many | TRBJ2-3 | TRBV2 | TGTGCCACCTCGGGCAGGGGGGGCGCAGATACGCAGTATTTT | CATSGRGGADTQYF
NA | few | TRBJ2-5 | TRBV5-6 | TGTGCCTCCTCCAGGGGAATGAATAAAGAGACCCAGTACTTC | CASSRGMNKETQYF
TRBD2 | many | TRBJ2-3 | TRBV11-1 | TGTGCCAGCAGGCCATTGACTAGCGGGAGACCGGGTACAGATACGCAGTATTTT | CASRPLTSGRPGTDTQYF
NA | NA | TRBJ2-1 | TRBV6-2/TRBV6-3 | TGTGCCAGCACCAAACTAGGGGGGGGCAATGAGCAGTTCTTC | CASTKLGGGNEQFF
NA | many | TRBJ1-2 | TRBV4-3 | TGCGCCAGCAGCCAAGATAAGAAGGGGCCTCACTATGGCTACACCTTC | CASSQDKKGPHYGYTF